The 11 T cell receptor beta chains below were found in one sample sequenced in a study of OX40 agonist ivuxolimab in advanced cancers. Library prep was done by the immunoSEQ multiplex PCR assay. What TCRdb holds here is the immuneACCESS table cut down to in-frame rearrangements. Part of the clones is not present; checked against another copy, under half of the missing clones reflect an unresolved V gene, and the others are unexplained. Within this sample are 70,000 to 80,000 clones, with about 93% of them counted one time only. Around 5.9% of the sample is held by the ten biggest clonotypes. The material was CD4+ or CD8+ T cells sorted from blood, obtained in a trial of the OX40 agonist ivuxolimab. All receptors come from an adult with an advanced solid tumor such as melanoma, head and neck, liver or kidney cancer.

V and J are TRBV4-1 and TRBJ1-6; possibly TRBD1 for D (5 bases). Germline CDR1 and CDR2: MGHRA and YSYEKL. V gave up 4 bases and J gave up 5 bases, with 12 bases separating them. This CDR3 is built from 15 residues. In nucleotides, the CDR3 is TGCGCCAGCAGCCCGCAGGGTTTGAATAATTCACCCCTCCACTTT. Residues: CASSPQGLNNSPLHF.

The chain employs TRBV30 and TRBJ2-7, with 8 bases identical to TRBD1. The germline V gene has CDR1 GTSNPN and CDR2 SVGIG (reference sequence). CDR3 length: 12 residues. The CDR3 DNA is TGTGCGTGGGGACAGGTGGCCTGGGAGCAGTACTTC. Residues: CAWGQVAWEQYF.

This clone was counted between two and nine times. This chain joins TRBV15 and TRBJ1-1; unclear D gene. Trimming stripped 0 bases from V and 4 bases from J, with 9 bases between. The CDR3 loop spans 14 amino acids. Germline lookup yields CDR1 LNHNV and CDR2 YYDKDF (reference sequence). This chain's CDR3 is CATSRDGVSTEAFF. CDR3 nucleotides: TGTGCCACCAGCAGAGATGGGGTTTCCACTGAAGCTTTCTTT.

CDR3 loop: CASSPSGLRGYQETQYF. The DNA of the CDR3 is TGTGCCAGCAGCCCATCAGGGTTGCGGGGGTACCAAGAGACCCAGTACTTC. This sequence joins TRBV28 and TRBJ2-5, with 7 bases matching TRBD2. Unmatched junction bases numbered 13, after V lost 6 bases and J lost 0 bases. Germline CDR1 MDHEN, CDR2 SYDVKM. This CDR3 region has 17 residues.

This clone came up once. The rearrangement joins TRBV25-1 to TRBJ2-7, with D possibly matching TRBD1 (6 bases). V was cut by 1 base and J by 3 bases, with 10 bases left in between. Germline V gene lookup returns CDR1 MGHDK and CDR2 SYGVNS. CDR3 length: 14 residues. The CDR3 bases are TGTGCCAGCAGTGAATCAGGGGCTGGCTACGAGCAGTACTTC. Protein sequence: CASSESGAGYEQYF.

This chain joins TRBV2 and TRBJ2-7, with D perhaps TRBD1 or TRBD2 (6 bases each). V lost 9 bases and J lost 2, with 23 bases in between. The length of the CDR3 is 16 residues. Germline-derived CDR1 and CDR2 are SNHLY and FYNNEI. The CDR3 protein is CASLIKGGQATYEQYF. CDR3 bases: TGTGCCAGTCTAATCAAGGGGGGACAAGCAACCTACGAGCAGTACTTC.

This clone was counted a single time. V is TRBV4-3 and J is TRBJ2-1, with 12 bases fitting TRBD1. The CDR3 contains 15 residues. Germline trimming cut 4 bases from V and 8 bases from J; bases unmatched to any gene: 6. Looked up from germline, CDR1 is LGHNA and CDR2 is YSLEER. CDR3 sequence (DNA): TGCGCCAGCAGCCCCCGGGACAGGGGGCCTGATGAGCAGTTCTTC. Its protein is CASSPRDRGPDEQFF.

The chain combines TRBV6-4 with TRBJ2-1, with D perhaps matching TRBD1 (5 bases). The germline gives CDR1 MRHNA, CDR2 SNTAGT. CDR3 size: 14 residues. Trimming pared 0 bases from V and 8 bases from J, leaving 11 bases between. The CDR3 coding sequence is TGTGCCAGCAGTGACTCGAATAGGGGATATGAGCAGTTCTTC. Its translation is CASSDSNRGYEQFF.

The chain recombines TRBV5-6 with TRBJ2-7; D perhaps matches TRBD1 (5 bases). V lost 0 bases, J lost 2 bases, and 12 bases lay in between. Germline-derived CDR1 and CDR2 are SGHDT and YYEEEE. This CDR3 region has 15 residues. The CDR3 nucleotides read TGTGCCAGCAGCTTGGCCCAGGGCGGCCCCTACGAGCAGTACTTC. Translating gives CASSLAQGGPYEQYF. The full variable domain, with the rest looked up from reference TRBV5-6 and TRBJ2-7, is DAGVTQSPTHLIKTRGQQVTLRCSPKSGHDTVSWYQQALGQGPQFIFQYYEEEERQRGNFPDRFSGHQFPNYSSELNVNALLLGDSALYLCASSLAQGGPYEQYFGPGTRLTVT.

This chain uses TRBV2 with TRBJ2-7; no clear D. The CDR3 contains 13 residues. The germline V gene has CDR1 SNHLY and CDR2 FYNNEI. V was clipped by 10 bases and J by 2 bases, with 15 bases between them. CDR3 in amino acids: CAIQRSNPYEQYF. CDR3 DNA sequence: TGTGCCATTCAGAGGAGCAATCCCTACGAGCAGTACTTC.

This chain connects TRBV6-1 to TRBJ2-7; D not resolved. The CDR3 totals 13 residues. V was cut by 5 bases and J by 2 bases, with 10 bases left in between. CDR1 and CDR2 from the germline V gene are MNHNS and SASEGT. In DNA form, the CDR3 reads TGTGCCAGCAGTCCCTCAGCCCCCTACGAGCAGTACTTC. It specifies CASSPSAPYEQYF.